One sample yielded the 9 T cell receptor beta chains listed below, sequenced in a study of blood T cell repertoires in COVID-19. Assay used: immunoSEQ multiplex PCR; TCRdb lists only in-frame clones, some missing. The sample has 60,000 or so clones, 80% to 90% seen once. The material sequenced was peripheral blood. These receptors were taken from a human donor with active COVID-19. The donor label of this sample is uncertain.

J is TRBJ2-7 and V is TRBV7-8; 10 nucleotides match TRBD2. The junction had 10 bases not matched to a gene; V was cut back by 5 bases and J by 3 bases. The CDR3 is 16 amino acids. CDR1 SGHVS and CDR2 FQNEAQ come from the germline V gene. The CDR3 DNA is TGTGCCAGCAGCCCTCGTCGACTAGCGGGCCGCTACGAGCAGTACTTC. It codes for CASSPRRLAGRYEQYF.

V gene TRBV7-2 combines with J gene TRBJ2-3; 7 bases line up with TRBD1. The germline V gene has CDR1 SGHTA and CDR2 FQGNSA. V lost 8 bases and J lost 2; bases outside the gene matches: 10. The CDR3 runs 15 residues. The CDR3 sequence: CASFVRGPSTDTQYF. CDR3 sequence (DNA): TGTGCCAGCTTCGTGAGGGGGCCCTCCACAGATACGCAGTATTTT.

The CDR3: CASSTPGLAVNTGELFF. The CDR3 coding sequence is TGTGCCAGCAGTACCCCCGGACTAGCGGTGAACACCGGGGAGCTGTTTTTT. This rearrangement joins TRBV6-2 or TRBV6-3 to TRBJ2-2; 10 positions agree with TRBD2. Germline lookup yields CDR1 MNHEY and CDR2 SVGEGT. With 5 bases clipped from V and 1 base from J, the junction kept 7 bases outside the gene matches. The CDR3 extends over 17 amino acids.

The V call is TRBV5-1, the J call TRBJ1-3; D perhaps matches TRBD1 (5 bases). The CDR3 has 15 residues. Looked up from germline, CDR1 is SGHRS and CDR2 is YFSETQ. V was shortened by 0 bases and J by 3 bases, with 10 bases between the two germline ends. The CDR3 region has the DNA TGCGCCAGCAGCTTGGCCGGGGGGGATGGAAACACCATATATTTT. Its translation: CASSLAGGDGNTIYF.

The V and J genes are TRBV12-2 and TRBJ2-1; the table's D call of TRBD1 was not tested on the DNA. TRBV12-2 is a recognized pseudogene. CDR3 length: 16 amino acids. CDR3 sequence (DNA): TGTGCAAGTCGTCAAGAGTTACAGGGCGTCGTCAATGAGCAGTTCTTC. Translating it yields CASRQELQGVVNEQFF.

V gene TRBV11-1 combines with J gene TRBJ2-7; no definite D call. The germline CDR1 and CDR2 sequences are SGHAT and FQDESV (reference sequence). V was trimmed by 4 bases and J by 2 bases, leaving 3 bases between them. The CDR3 is 11 amino acids. CDR3 in amino acids: CASSSAYEQYF. CDR3 DNA: TGTGCCAGCAGCTCCGCCTACGAGCAGTACTTC.

This clone was detected a few times. This chain uses TRBV5-4 with TRBJ2-7; the D is unclear. The CDR3 loop spans 14 amino acids. V lost 3 bases to trimming and J lost 2 bases, with 12 bases between them. Germline V gene data show CDR1 as SGHNT and CDR2 as YYREEE (reference sequence). CDR3 DNA sequence: TGTGCCAGCAGCTCCGGTCCCTCGCCCTACGAGCAGTACTTC. Encoded protein: CASSSGPSPYEQYF. Supplemented by reference TRBV5-4 and TRBJ2-7, the full variable domain reads ETGVTQSPTHLIKTRGQQVTLRCSSQSGHNTVSWYQQALGQGPQFIFQYYREEENGRGNFPPRFSGLQFPNYSSELNVNALELDDSALYLCASSSGPSPYEQYFGPGTRLTVT.

This clone came up once. The rearrangement joins TRBV28 to TRBJ2-3; 10 bases match TRBD2. The V gene's germline CDR1 is MDHEN and CDR2 SYDVKM. V shed 4 bases and J 4 bases; nucleotides not matched to a gene: 5. CDR3 length: 15 amino acids. CDR3 in DNA: TGTGCCAGCAGTTCTAGCGGGAGTCGGTCAGATACGCAGTATTTT. It codes for CASSSSGSRSDTQYF.

V usage is TRBV4-3 and J usage is TRBJ1-2; D gene ambiguous. The V gene lost 0 bases and the J gene lost 8 bases, with 10 bases spanning the gap. This CDR3 has 13 residues. Germline lookup yields CDR1 LGHNA and CDR2 YSLEER. The CDR3 bases are TGCGCCAGCAGCCAAGAAAGGATGAGGGGCTACACCTTC. This gives the protein CASSQERMRGYTF.